Listed here are 8 T cell receptor beta chains from one sample, sequenced in a study of TIL therapy for anti-PD-1-resistant metastatic lung cancer. Time point denoted: pre-treatment sample, taken before nivolumab and TIL therapy. Most excised metastases sampled were pleural nodules or supraclavicular lymph nodes. The libraries were made with immunoSEQ v3. TCRdb's copy holds only in-frame clones and misses some; the assay was immunoSEQ multiplex PCR. The data hold 95,000 or so clones, with about two thirds observed a single time. The sample here was tumor tissue, taken at baseline. These receptors came from a person aged 25-85 years with non-small cell lung cancer.

Only a few counts were recorded for this clone. CDR3 sequence (DNA): TGTGCCAGTAGTATCCGGCGGACGCCGGACTACGAGCAGTACTTC. This codes for CASSIRRTPDYEQYF. V gene TRBV19 combines with J gene TRBJ2-7; D gene ambiguous. The CDR3 sequence is 15 residues long. The germline CDR1 and CDR2 sequences are LNHDA and SQIVND (reference sequence). The V and J ends lost 3 bases and 3 bases respectively, with 15 bases between them.

The rearrangement links TRBV15 to TRBJ1-4; maybe TRBD1 (6 bases). Trimming stripped 0 bases from V and 0 bases from J, with 14 bases between. The CDR3 totals 18 residues. From germline, CDR1 is LNHNV and CDR2 YYDKDF (reference sequence). CDR3 nucleotides: TGTGCCACCAGCAGAGAAAGCAGGGGTTTTACAACTAATGAAAAACTGTTTTTT. The encoded protein is CATSRESRGFTTNEKLFF.

V usage is TRBV6-1 and J usage is TRBJ1-3, with D perhaps TRBD1 (6 bases). The V gene's germline CDR1 is MNHNS and CDR2 SASEGT. CDR3 length equals 17 residues. V was pared by 2 bases and J by 0 bases, with 14 bases between. CDR3: CASSEPPGGASGNTIYF. DNA of the CDR3: TGTGCCAGCAGTGAACCCCCCGGGGGGGCCTCTGGAAACACCATATATTTT.

In this sample, this clone turned up a few times. CDR3 DNA sequence: TGCAGCGTTGCGCGCCTAGCGGCCCTCACAGATACGCAGTATTTT. It is translated as CSVARLAALTDTQYF. The chain joins TRBV29-1 to TRBJ2-3; 7 bases match TRBD2. This CDR3 is built from 15 residues. CDR1 is SQVTM, CDR2 ANQGSEA, per germline. V lost 4 bases and J lost 2; bases outside the gene matches: 9.

This clone was found once. V usage is TRBV7-9 and J usage is TRBJ1-1; D is possibly TRBD1 (5 bases). The CDR3 has 13 residues. Germline V gene sequence: CDR1 SEHNR, CDR2 FQNEAQ (reference sequence). The V end lost 4 bases, the J end lost 4 bases, and 10 bases lay between the germline ends. The CDR3 spells CASSSGPLTEAFF. The CDR3 nucleotides are TGTGCCAGCAGCTCGGGACCCCTCACTGAAGCTTTCTTT.

V and J are TRBV28 and TRBJ1-5; 12 positions match TRBD1. J lost 0 bases, V lost 8 bases, and 5 bases had no gene match. Germline values: CDR1 MDHEN, CDR2 SYDVKM. The CDR3 spans 16 residues. As DNA, the CDR3 is TGTGCCAGCGGGACAGGGGGCGCGGGTAGCAATCAGCCCCAGCATTTT. Protein product: CASGTGGAGSNQPQHF.

This clone was recorded a few times. The chain couples TRBV6-2 or TRBV6-3 to TRBJ2-7; 8 bases align to TRBD2. Germline CDR1 MNHEY, CDR2 SVGEGT. V lost 2 bases, J lost 0 bases, and 6 bases stayed unmatched. This CDR3 has 16 residues. This CDR3 reads CASSYRASGSSYEQYF. CDR3 sequence (DNA): TGTGCCAGCAGTTACAGGGCCAGCGGGAGCTCCTACGAGCAGTACTTC.

V and J are TRBV6-6 and TRBJ1-5, with 7 bases fitting TRBD1. CDR3 length equals 13 residues. Per the germline V gene, CDR1 is MNHNY and CDR2 is SVGAGI (reference sequence). J lost 5 bases, V lost 6 bases, and 4 bases had no gene match. As DNA, the CDR3 is TGTGCCAGCAGGGGACAGACTTATCAGCCCCAGCATTTT. It translates to CASRGQTYQPQHF.